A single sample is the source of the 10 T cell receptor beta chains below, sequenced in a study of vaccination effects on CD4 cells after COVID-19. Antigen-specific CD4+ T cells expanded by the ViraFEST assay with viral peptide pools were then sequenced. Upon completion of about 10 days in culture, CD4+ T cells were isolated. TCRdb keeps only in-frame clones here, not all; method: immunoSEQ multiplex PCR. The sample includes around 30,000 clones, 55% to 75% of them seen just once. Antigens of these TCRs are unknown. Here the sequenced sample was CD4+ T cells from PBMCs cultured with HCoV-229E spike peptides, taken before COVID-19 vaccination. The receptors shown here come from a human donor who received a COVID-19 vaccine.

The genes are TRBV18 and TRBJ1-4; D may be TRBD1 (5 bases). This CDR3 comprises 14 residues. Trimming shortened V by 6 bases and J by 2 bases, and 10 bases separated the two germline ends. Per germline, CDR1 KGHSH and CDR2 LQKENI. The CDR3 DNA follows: TGTGCCAGCTCCCGGAGACAGACTAATGAAAAACTGTTTTTT. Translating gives CASSRRQTNEKLFF.

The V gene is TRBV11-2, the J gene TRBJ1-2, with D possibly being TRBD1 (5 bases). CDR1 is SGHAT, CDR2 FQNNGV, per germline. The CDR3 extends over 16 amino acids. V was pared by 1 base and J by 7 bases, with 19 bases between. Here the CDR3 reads CASSLVTGSPGGGYTF. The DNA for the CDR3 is TGTGCCAGCAGCTTAGTCACGGGGTCCCCTGGGGGTGGCTACACCTTC.

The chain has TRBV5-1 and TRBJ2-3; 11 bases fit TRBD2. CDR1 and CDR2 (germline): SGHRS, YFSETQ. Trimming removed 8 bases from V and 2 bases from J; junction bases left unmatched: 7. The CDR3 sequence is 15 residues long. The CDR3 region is CASSRLAGNTDTQYF. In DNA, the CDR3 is TGCGCCAGTTCGAGACTAGCGGGAAACACAGATACGCAGTATTTT.

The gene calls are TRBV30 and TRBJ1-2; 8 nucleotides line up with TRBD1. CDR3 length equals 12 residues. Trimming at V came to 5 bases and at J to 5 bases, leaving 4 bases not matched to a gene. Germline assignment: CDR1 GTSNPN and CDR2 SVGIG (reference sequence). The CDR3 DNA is TGTGCCTGGCAGGGGGCTAGGTATGGCTACACCTTC. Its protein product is CAWQGARYGYTF.

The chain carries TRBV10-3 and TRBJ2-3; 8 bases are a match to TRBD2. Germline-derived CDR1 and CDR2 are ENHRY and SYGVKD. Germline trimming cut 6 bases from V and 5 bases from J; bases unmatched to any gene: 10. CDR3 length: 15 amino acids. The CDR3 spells CAIRPGTSGVDTQYF. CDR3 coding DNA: TGTGCCATCAGACCTGGGACTAGTGGGGTAGATACGCAGTATTTT.

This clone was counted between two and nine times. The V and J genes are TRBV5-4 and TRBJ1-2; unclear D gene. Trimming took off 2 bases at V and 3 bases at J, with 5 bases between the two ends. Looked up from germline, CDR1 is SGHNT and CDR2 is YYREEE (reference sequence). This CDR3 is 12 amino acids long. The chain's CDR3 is CASSFGDYGYTF. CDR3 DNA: TGTGCCAGCAGCTTCGGGGACTATGGCTACACCTTC.

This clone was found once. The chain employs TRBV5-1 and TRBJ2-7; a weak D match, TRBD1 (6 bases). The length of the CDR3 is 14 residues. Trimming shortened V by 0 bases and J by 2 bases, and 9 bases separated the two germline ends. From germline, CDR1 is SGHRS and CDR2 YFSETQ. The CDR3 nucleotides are TGCGCCAGCAGCTTGGCCAGGGGCCCCTACGAGCAGTACTTC. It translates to CASSLARGPYEQYF.

CDR3 coding DNA: TGTGCCAGTAGAAAAGATCCGGACAACCTCAATCAGCCCCAGCATTTT. Encoded protein: CASRKDPDNLNQPQHF. The V and J genes are TRBV19 and TRBJ1-5; D perhaps matches TRBD1 (5 bases). Trimming pared 6 bases from V and 3 bases from J, leaving 18 bases between. This CDR3 comprises 16 residues. Germline-derived CDR1 and CDR2 are LNHDA and SQIVND (reference sequence).

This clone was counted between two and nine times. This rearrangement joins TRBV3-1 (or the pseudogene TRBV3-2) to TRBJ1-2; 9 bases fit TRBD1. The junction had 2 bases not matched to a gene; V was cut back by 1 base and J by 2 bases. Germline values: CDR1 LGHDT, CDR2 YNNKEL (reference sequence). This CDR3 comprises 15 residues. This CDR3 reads CASSQGTGANYGYTF. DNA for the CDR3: TGTGCCAGCAGCCAAGGGACAGGGGCGAACTATGGCTACACCTTC.

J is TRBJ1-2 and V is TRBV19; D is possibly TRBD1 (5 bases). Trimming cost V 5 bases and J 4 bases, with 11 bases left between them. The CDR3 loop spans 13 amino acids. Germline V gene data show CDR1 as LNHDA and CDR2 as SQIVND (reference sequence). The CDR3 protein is CASSPRDAYGYTF. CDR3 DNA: TGTGCCAGTAGTCCACGGGACGCCTATGGCTACACCTTC.